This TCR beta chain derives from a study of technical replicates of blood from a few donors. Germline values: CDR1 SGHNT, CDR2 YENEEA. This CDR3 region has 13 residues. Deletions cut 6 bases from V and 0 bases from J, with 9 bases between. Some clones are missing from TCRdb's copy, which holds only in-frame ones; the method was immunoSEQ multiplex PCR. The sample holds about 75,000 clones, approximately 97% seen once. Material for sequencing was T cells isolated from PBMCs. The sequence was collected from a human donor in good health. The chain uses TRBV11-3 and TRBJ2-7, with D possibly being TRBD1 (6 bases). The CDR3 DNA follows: TGTGCCAGCAGGACAGGAACCTCCTACGAGCAGTACTTC. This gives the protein CASRTGTSYEQYF.